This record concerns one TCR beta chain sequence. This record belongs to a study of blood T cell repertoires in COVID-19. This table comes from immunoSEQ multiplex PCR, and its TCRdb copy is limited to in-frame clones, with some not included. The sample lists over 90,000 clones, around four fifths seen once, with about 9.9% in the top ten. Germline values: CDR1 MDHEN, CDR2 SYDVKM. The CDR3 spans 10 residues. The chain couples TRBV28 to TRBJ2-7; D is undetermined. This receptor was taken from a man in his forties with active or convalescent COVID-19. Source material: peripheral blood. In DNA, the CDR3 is TGTGCAACACAACCCTACGAGCAGTACTTC. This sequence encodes CATQPYEQYF.